This T cell receptor (beta chain) was retrieved from a study of T cells in Graves' hyperthyroidism and ophthalmopathy. Amplified regions were TCR beta CDR3 sequences from RNA transcripts. A first-round RT-PCR of the TCR CDR3 used the HTBI primer set. TCRdb recomputed calls from the multiplex PCR reads with MiXCR, one row per CDR3 protein. Among hundreds of thousands of distinct CDR3 sequences listed, 46% were seen once. In germline, CDR1 is MRHNA, CDR2 SNTAGT. The V gene end was trimmed by 3 bases and the J gene end by 6 bases; junction bases not matched to a gene: 7. This CDR3 spans 14 amino acids. The chain joins TRBV6-4 to TRBJ1-2; 7 bases line up with TRBD1. The sequence came from a woman younger than 30 with Graves' hyperthyroidism. The source material was peripheral blood or thyroid tissue (not recorded which). As DNA, the CDR3 is TGTGCCAGCAGTGATCGGGACAGTGAAGATGGCTACACCTTC. This sequence encodes CASSDRDSEDGYTF.